The source of this TCR beta chain is a study of T-cell reconstitution after alpha-beta-depleted transplantation in children. Study-wide results and caveats: Alpha-beta T cells about two months after transplant reportedly derived from several hundred expanded graft clones. T-cell numbers and diversity, one year after transplant, stemmed largely from T cells that were newly produced. Surviving recipient T cells and thymic progenitors underlay high day-60 TCRbeta diversity in some patients.

On this clonotype itself: Its antigen is currently unknown.

A TCRbeta library incorporating unique molecular identifiers was prepared. TCRdb re-analysed the PCR reads in MiXCR, keeping a single row per CDR3 protein. This sample has 450,000 to 600,000 distinct CDR3 sequences; 13% occur once, and the top ten carry approximately 2.1%. This CDR3 has 15 amino acids. Germline V gives CDR1 LNHNV, CDR2 YYDKDF (reference sequence). The J segment lost 0 bases and the V segment lost 8 bases, leaving 7 bases of the junction unmatched. The receptor was derived from a male patient between 10 and 17 years old who had a stem cell transplant for acute myeloid leukemia, so the T cells may come from the graft donor. The sequencing used PBMCs, mostly from graft donor cells, collected 360 days after TCRalphabeta/CD19-depleted stem cell transplant. This sequence joins TRBV15 and TRBJ2-1, with 7 bases matching TRBD2. This CDR3 reads CATLHSGRSYNEQFF. CDR3 sequence (DNA): TGTGCCACCCTTCATAGCGGGCGCTCCTACAATGAGCAGTTCTTC.